A selection of T cell receptor beta chains follows, all from one sample in a study of STAT3 mutations in large granular lymphocyte leukemia. Method: immunoSEQ multiplex PCR; TCRdb's copy keeps in-frame clones and lacks some. This sample has more than 10,000 clones, with 65% to 85% found just once. Sequencing was performed on peripheral blood mononuclear cells. The receptors shown here come from a man in his sixties with T-cell large granular lymphocyte leukemia. Some clones in this sample may be carry-over from other donors' samples. Each CDR3 is given with its conserved first and last residue. D genes are given only for firm matches. Not every row has a clone size; where given, it reads once, few, many or a size class.

J: TRBJ2-7
V: TRBV5-6
size: -
D: -
CDR3: CASSLMQISYEQYF
DNA: TGTGCCAGCAGCTTGATGCAGATTTCCTACGAGCAGTACTTC

J: TRBJ2-6
V: TRBV4-3
size: -
D: -
CDR3: CASSRSHLDGANVLTF
DNA: TGCGCCAGCAGCCGGTCCCATCTTGATGGGGCCAACGTCCTGACTTTC

J: TRBJ2-1
V: TRBV5-6
size: -
D: TRBD2
CDR3: CASSPPVGTSGTSRNEQFF
DNA: TGTGCCAGCAGCCCTCCGGTCGGGACTAGCGGGACCTCTCGCAATGAGCAGTTCTTC

J: TRBJ2-1
V: TRBV11-3
size: -
D: TRBD1
CDR3: CASSLSTGGYNEQFF
DNA: TGTGCCAGCAGCTTATCGACAGGGGGATACAATGAGCAGTTCTTC

J: TRBJ2-1
V: TRBV9
size: -
D: TRBD1
CDR3: CASSGYRDSNNEQFF
DNA: TGTGCCAGCAGCGGATACCGGGACAGCAACAATGAGCAGTTCTTC

J: TRBJ2-7
V: TRBV14
size: -
D: TRBD2
CDR3: CASSQSLAGVSGQYF
DNA: TGTGCCAGCAGCCAATCACTAGCGGGAGTCTCGGGGCAGTACTTC

J: TRBJ1-2
V: TRBV2
size: once
D: -
CDR3: CASKNDYGYTF
DNA: TGTGCCAGCAAGAACGACTATGGCTACACCTTC

J: TRBJ2-5
V: TRBV9
size: -
D: -
CDR3: CASSPSGQETQYF
DNA: TGTGCCAGCAGCCCCTCGGGGCAAGAGACCCAGTACTTC

J: TRBJ1-2
V: TRBV6-5
size: -
D: -
CDR3: CASSYGGTNYGYTF
DNA: TGTGCCAGCAGTTACGGGGGAACCAACTATGGCTACACCTTC

J: TRBJ2-5
V: TRBV9
size: -
D: -
CDR3: CASGGPGETQYF
DNA: TGTGCCAGCGGGGGGCCGGGGGAGACCCAGTACTTC

J: TRBJ2-7
V: TRBV7-9
size: -
D: TRBD1
CDR3: CASSLEGTGAYEQYF
DNA: TGTGCCAGCAGCTTAGAGGGGACAGGGGCCTACGAGCAGTACTTC

J: TRBJ1-4
V: TRBV28
size: few
D: -
CDR3: CASSLPNEKLFF
DNA: TGTGCCAGCAGTTTACCGAACGAAAAACTGTTTTTT

J: TRBJ2-6
V: TRBV5-1
size: -
D: TRBD2
CDR3: CATKETSGGSGANVLTF
DNA: TGCGCCACCAAGGAAACTAGCGGGGGCTCTGGGGCCAACGTCCTGACTTTC

J: TRBJ2-3
V: TRBV28
size: -
D: -
CDR3: CASSPMPGPSTDTQYF
DNA: TGTGCCAGCAGTCCCATGCCGGGACCTAGCACAGATACGCAGTATTTT

J: TRBJ2-3
V: TRBV5-1
size: -
D: TRBD2
CDR3: CASSSRRVSGSTDTQYF
DNA: TGCGCCAGCAGTTCCCGAAGGGTTAGCGGGAGCACAGATACGCAGTATTTT

J: TRBJ1-2
V: TRBV27
size: -
D: TRBD1
CDR3: CASSPQTGSGGYTF
DNA: TGTGCCAGCAGTCCCCAGACAGGGTCGGGAGGCTACACCTTC

J: TRBJ2-7
V: TRBV6-1
size: -
D: TRBD1
CDR3: CASRNEDRGAYEQYF
DNA: TGTGCCAGCAGGAACGAGGACAGGGGGGCCTACGAGCAGTACTTC

J: TRBJ1-2
V: TRBV6-6
size: -
D: -
CDR3: CASRGGSPGYTF
DNA: TGTGCCAGCAGGGGCGGGTCTCCTGGCTACACCTTC

J: TRBJ2-3
V: TRBV29-1
size: -
D: -
CDR3: CSVLKDTQYF
DNA: TGCAGCGTTTTAAAAGATACGCAGTATTTT

J: TRBJ1-4
V: TRBV6-5
size: -
D: -
CDR3: CASSPRGFYEKLFF
DNA: TGTGCCAGCAGTCCCCGGGGATTTTATGAAAAACTGTTTTTT

J: TRBJ2-5
V: TRBV27
size: -
D: TRBD1
CDR3: CASSLFNRGETQYF
DNA: TGTGCCAGCAGTTTATTCAACAGGGGAGAGACCCAGTACTTC

J: TRBJ2-7
V: TRBV7-9
size: -
D: -
CDR3: CASSFWGGHEQYF
DNA: TGTGCCAGCAGCTTTTGGGGGGGCCACGAGCAGTACTTC

J: TRBJ2-7
V: TRBV27
size: -
D: -
CDR3: CASSSLAGRIAYEQYF
DNA: TGTGCCAGCAGTTCTCTAGCAGGGAGAATCGCCTACGAGCAGTACTTC

J: TRBJ2-5
V: TRBV7-8
size: -
D: TRBD2
CDR3: CASTPNPPSGRQETQYF
DNA: TGTGCCAGCACCCCCAATCCCCCTAGCGGACGCCAAGAGACCCAGTACTTC

J: TRBJ2-7
V: TRBV7-2
size: -
D: -
CDR3: CASSSNRASEQYF
DNA: TGTGCCAGCAGCTCCAACAGGGCTTCCGAGCAGTACTTC

J: TRBJ1-6
V: TRBV28
size: -
D: -
CDR3: CASSFRGRYNSPLHF
DNA: TGTGCCAGCAGTTTCAGGGGTCGTTATAATTCACCCCTCCACTTT

J: TRBJ2-7
V: TRBV28
size: -
D: -
CDR3: CASSLGGGGRIGEQYF
DNA: TGTGCCAGCAGCCTGGGAGGGGGGGGTCGGATAGGCGAGCAGTACTTC

J: TRBJ2-7
V: TRBV5-1
size: few
D: TRBD2
CDR3: CASSLGQLAGGDEQYF
DNA: TGCGCCAGCAGCTTGGGCCAACTAGCGGGAGGGGACGAGCAGTACTTC

J: TRBJ1-2
V: TRBV5-6
size: -
D: -
CDR3: CASSPDTGGYTF
DNA: TGTGCCAGCAGCCCCGACACGGGCGGCTACACCTTC

J: TRBJ1-3
V: TRBV29-1
size: -
D: -
CDR3: CSVVTTGGNTIYF
DNA: TGCAGCGTTGTCACGACAGGTGGAAACACCATATATTTT

J: TRBJ2-3
V: TRBV5-4
size: -
D: -
CDR3: CASSLGQAFTDTQYF
DNA: TGTGCCAGCAGCTTGGGACAGGCCTTCACAGATACGCAGTATTTT

J: TRBJ2-3
V: TRBV7-9
size: -
D: -
CDR3: CASSSISGLSTDTQYF
DNA: TGTGCCAGCAGCTCGATCTCCGGCCTTAGCACAGATACGCAGTATTTT

J: TRBJ1-1
V: TRBV11-2
size: -
D: -
CDR3: CASSLDRRTEAFF
DNA: TGTGCCAGCAGCTTAGATAGAAGGACTGAAGCTTTCTTT

J: TRBJ2-7
V: TRBV18
size: -
D: -
CDR3: CASSPSPSPYEQYF
DNA: TGTGCCAGCTCACCTTCCCCGTCCCCCTACGAGCAGTACTTC

J: TRBJ1-4
V: TRBV30
size: -
D: TRBD1
CDR3: CAWGPGQGIEKLFF
DNA: TGTGCCTGGGGGCCGGGACAGGGGATTGAAAAACTGTTTTTT

J: TRBJ2-1
V: TRBV20-1
size: -
D: -
CDR3: CSASDRNEQFF
DNA: TGCAGTGCTAGTGACAGAAATGAGCAGTTCTTC

J: TRBJ2-7
V: TRBV11-2
size: few
D: -
CDR3: CASSLGSYEQYF
DNA: TGTGCCAGCAGCTTAGGGTCCTACGAGCAGTACTTC

J: TRBJ2-7
V: TRBV4-2
size: -
D: -
CDR3: CASSPGVRERGYEQYF
DNA: TGTGCCAGCAGCCCCGGGGTACGGGAACGGGGCTACGAGCAGTACTTC

J: TRBJ2-2
V: TRBV27
size: once
D: TRBD1
CDR3: CASSFGQGGTGELFF
DNA: TGTGCCAGCAGTTTCGGACAGGGGGGTACCGGGGAGCTGTTTTTT

J: TRBJ2-6
V: TRBV5-4
size: -
D: -
CDR3: CAKGDPSGANVLTF
DNA: TGTGCCAAGGGGGACCCATCTGGGGCCAACGTCCTGACTTTC

J: TRBJ1-1
V: TRBV4-3
size: -
D: -
CDR3: CASSLSPGSRSEAFF
DNA: TGCGCCAGCAGCCTGTCCCCGGGGAGTAGGTCTGAAGCTTTCTTT